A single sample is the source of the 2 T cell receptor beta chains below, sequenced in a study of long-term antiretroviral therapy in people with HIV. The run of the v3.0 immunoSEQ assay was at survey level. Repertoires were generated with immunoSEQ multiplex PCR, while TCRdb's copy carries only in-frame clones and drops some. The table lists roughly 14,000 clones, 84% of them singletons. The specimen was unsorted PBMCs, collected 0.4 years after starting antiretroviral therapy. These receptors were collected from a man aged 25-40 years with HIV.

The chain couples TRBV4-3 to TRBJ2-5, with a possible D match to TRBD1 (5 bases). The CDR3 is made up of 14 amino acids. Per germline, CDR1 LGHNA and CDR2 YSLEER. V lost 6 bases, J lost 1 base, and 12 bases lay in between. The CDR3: CASSPDRTQETQYF. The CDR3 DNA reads TGCGCCAGCAGTCCTGACAGAACCCAAGAGACCCAGTACTTC.

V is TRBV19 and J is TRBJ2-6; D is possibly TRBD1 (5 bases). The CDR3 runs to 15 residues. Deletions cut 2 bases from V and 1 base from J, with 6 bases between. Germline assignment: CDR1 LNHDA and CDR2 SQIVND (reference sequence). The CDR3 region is CASSISGSGANVLTF. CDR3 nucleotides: TGTGCCAGTAGTATATCAGGGTCTGGGGCCAACGTCCTGACTTTC.